A selection of T cell receptor beta chains follows, all from one sample in a study of CD8 T cells in ankylosing spondylitis. TCRdb independently ran MiXCR on the 5' RACE reads; one entry per CDR3 protein. Counted here are fewer than 400,000 distinct CDR3 sequences, roughly 8% occurring once; the ten biggest clones make up about 14%. Sequenced material: blood, either unsorted or a sorted T cell fraction (not recorded which). Receptors were obtained from a male donor with ankylosing spondylitis. CDR3s include the opening cysteine and the closing phenylalanine or tryptophan.

J: TRBJ2-1; V: TRBV2; CDR3: CASTLLAVFANEQFF
J: TRBJ1-6; V: TRBV7-9; CDR3: CASCPRDRSPLHF
J: TRBJ2-2; V: TRBV2; CDR3: CASSSDRPNTGELFF
J: TRBJ2-3; V: TRBV29-1; CDR3: CSVSSGGLTDTQYF
J: TRBJ2-3; V: TRBV5-1; CDR3: CASSLSGTGGVLTQYF
J: TRBJ1-4; V: TRBV20-1; CDR3: CSARGVDPRWEKLFF
J: TRBJ2-5; V: TRBV7-8; CDR3: CASSLVGNVQETQYF
J: TRBJ1-1; V: TRBV29-1; CDR3: CSVGTGGTEAFF
J: TRBJ2-2; V: TRBV20-1; CDR3: CSARGGANTGELFF
J: TRBJ2-7; V: TRBV29-1; CDR3: CSTLGGIHHEQYF
J: TRBJ2-1; V: TRBV12-3/TRBV12-4; CDR3: CASRKGFGFSYNEQFF
J: TRBJ2-7; V: TRBV14; CDR3: CASSHGTFPSEQYF
J: TRBJ1-5; V: TRBV10-3; CDR3: CAISDGDRGNQPQHF
J: TRBJ2-7; V: TRBV28; CDR3: CASARRIDYEQYF
J: TRBJ2-1; V: TRBV7-3; CDR3: CASSFSGSTMYNEQFF
J: TRBJ2-7; V: TRBV7-9; CDR3: CASSLPGMGYEQYF
J: TRBJ2-1; V: TRBV3-1; CDR3: CASSQGRQWTTGEQFF
J: TRBJ1-1; V: TRBV7-9; CDR3: CASSPPRQAEAFF
J: TRBJ2-2; V: TRBV29-1; CDR3: CSVRGTGSGELFF
J: TRBJ2-2; V: TRBV7-9; CDR3: CASSLVAVGELFF
J: TRBJ2-7; V: TRBV7-6; CDR3: CASSRRTSGYEQYF
J: TRBJ1-1; V: TRBV29-1; CDR3: CSAMGTGGITEAFF
J: TRBJ1-1; V: TRBV20-1; CDR3: CSASEQNTEAFF
J: TRBJ2-1; V: TRBV20-1; CDR3: CSAGDRFF
J: TRBJ1-5; V: TRBV25-1; CDR3: CASSSDRDYSNQPQHF
J: TRBJ1-5; V: TRBV29-1; CDR3: CSARGTSNQPQHF
J: TRBJ1-2; V: TRBV28; CDR3: CASSLLGGALVSGYTF